This T cell receptor (beta chain) is drawn from a study of PD-L1 blockade in urothelial cancer (dated by TCRdb to between 2016 and 2019). About the full investigation: All patients started therapy around 2014 and received atezolizumab 1,200 mg intravenously every 3 weeks. About nine tenths of the roughly 29 patients were males with bladder-origin urothelial cancer, and about 65% of the roughly 30 reported a prior smoking history. Patients had an ECOG performance status of 0 or 1 and had received between 0 and 3 prior chemotherapy regimens. Blood samples were analyzed 3 weeks after the start of treatment (second dose) and 6 weeks after the start of treatment. Blood samples yielded a median of roughly 140,000 T cells and roughly 83,000 unique TCRs, with median clonality 0.080. Somatic, immune and clinical correlates of response to PD-L1 blockade with atezolizumab in urothelial cancer were the focus of an exploratory multi-omic analysis. Pretreatment tumor samples and matched peripheral blood, collected serially before and after atezolizumab treatment, underwent TCR sequencing. Durable clinical benefit was defined as progression-free survival longer than 6 months, and TCR features were also tested against progression-free and overall survival. In the same patients who had TCR sequencing, pretreatment tumors also underwent whole exome sequencing and RNA sequencing. Nine patients reached durable clinical benefit, while 20 patients did not. Some 30 patients had pretreatment blood TCR-seq, about 25 had at least one posttreatment blood collection, and about 25 had tumor TCR-seq. What the authors observed across the whole study: Small sample size (n ≈ 29) and many exploratory analyses mean the results are intended to be hypothesis-generating. Among patients with durable benefit, tumor-associated TCR clones showed greater expansion in peripheral blood 3 weeks after treatment started (n of about 20, p = 0.022). A pretreatment peripheral blood TCR clonality below the median was linked to improved progression-free and overall survival.

In regard to this clone: Its antigen has not been determined. Base qualities are not at hand, and no much larger clone is one base apart.

Each PCR received spiked-in synthetic TCR analog templates so that absolute template abundance could be estimated from read counts. The immunoSEQ assay was used to amplify TCRbeta CDR3 regions from genomic DNA with bias-controlled V and J gene primers. Rearranged TCRbeta segments were sequenced at approximately 20X coverage. The study's processing was this. Clustering was used to correct sequencing errors, and CDR3s were annotated against IMGT to assign V, D and J genes. Downstream analyses used only productive TCRbeta rearrangements, leaving out any out-of-frame or stop-codon sequences. To compute clonality, Shannon entropy was normalized by the log of the number of unique productive sequences and then subtracted from one. Fisher's exact test with Benjamini-Hochberg correction, using a cutoff of adjusted p below 0.01, was how clones that differed between time points or between blood and tumor were identified. TCRdb carries this immuneACCESS record with in-frame sequences only. Its versions omit some clonotypes, under half of them owing to an unresolved V gene in the studies checked, with the rest unexplained. The DNA was the basis for D and trimming; V, J and clone size are from that table. In all, the sample holds tens of thousands of clones, and roughly 89% of those were seen once. The ten largest make up roughly 1.6% of the sample.

The time point label, read with the paper, signifies: pretreatment peripheral blood. A total of under 30 patients with locally advanced or metastatic urothelial carcinoma, treated at Memorial Sloan Kettering on a trial protocol, made up the cohort. Peripheral blood mononuclear cells were collected pretreatment and during treatment, at between 1 and 8 total time points per patient. The Qiagen DNeasy Blood extraction kit was used to purify genomic DNA from total PBMCs and tumor samples. PBMCs were collected pretreatment and during treatment, and were isolated and stored as previously described. Sequences were derived from PBMCs, sampled around atezolizumab (anti-PD-L1) treatment. This clonotype originated in a man aged 55 to 70 with urothelial cancer.

The CDR3 reads CASSRAGTALSYEQYF. In nucleotides, the sequence is TGCGCCAGCAGCCGAGCCGGGACAGCCCTCTCCTACGAGCAGTACTTC. The sequence joins TRBV4-1 to TRBJ2-7, with TRBD1 matching 7 junction bases. According to the germline V gene, CDR1 reads MGHRA and CDR2 reads YSYEKL. Relative to germline, V is missing 4 bases and J is missing 0 bases, with 9 bases of the junction outside any gene match. Including cysteine and phenylalanine, the CDR3 has 16 amino acids. The sequence is cut down to CDR3 DNA, 48 bases in frame from base 1.